These 25 T cell receptor beta chains came from one sample sequenced in a study of STAT3 mutations in large granular lymphocyte leukemia. Data came from immunoSEQ multiplex PCR; TCRdb stores just in-frame clones and leaves some out. The table lists several thousand clones, around 40% of them singletons. General study findings and limits: Every T-cell large granular lymphocyte leukemia patient had at least one immunodominant TCR beta clonotype.

Antigen specificity for these receptors is unknown. Input material: peripheral blood mononuclear cells. The source of these receptors is a man in his fifties with T-cell large granular lymphocyte leukemia. Some clones in this sample may be carry-over from other donors' samples.

CDR3 sequence (DNA): TGCGCCAGCAGCTCGAGACCAGCGGGCCCACCCTACGAGCAGTACTTC. This gives the protein CASSSRPAGPPYEQYF. This rearrangement joins TRBV5-1 to TRBJ2-7; TRBD2 might be the D (6 bases). Germline values: CDR1 SGHRS, CDR2 YFSETQ. CDR3 length: 16 amino acids. Trimming shortened V by 3 bases and J by 2 bases, and 18 bases separated the two germline ends.

This clone was seen a few times. The chain is built from TRBV4-1 and TRBJ1-1; the D is unclear. The CDR3 totals 13 residues. V lost 3 bases and J 0 bases, leaving 5 bases between the germline ends. The germline gives CDR1 MGHRA, CDR2 YSYEKL. The CDR3 DNA is TGCGCCAGCAGCCATCCTTTGAACACTGAAGCTTTCTTT. It is translated as CASSHPLNTEAFF.

DNA of the CDR3: TGTGCCAGCAGTTGGGACAGCTCTAACTATGGCTACACCTTC. Protein product: CASSWDSSNYGYTF. The V and J genes are TRBV28 and TRBJ1-2; TRBD1 matches at 7 bases. Germline values: CDR1 MDHEN, CDR2 SYDVKM. The CDR3 loop spans 14 amino acids. Trimming at V came to 4 bases and at J to 0 bases, leaving 2 bases not matched to a gene.

The chain has TRBV7-9 and TRBJ2-7, with D unclear. Germline V gene lookup returns CDR1 SEHNR and CDR2 FQNEAQ (reference sequence). This CDR3 contains 12 residues. V was trimmed by 1 base and J by 4 bases, leaving 5 bases between them. CDR3 residues: CASSLVAYEQYF. CDR3 in DNA: TGTGCCAGCAGCTTAGTGGCGTACGAGCAGTACTTC.

The rearrangement uses TRBV5-4 and TRBJ2-7, with a tentative D call TRBD2 (5 bases). The germline V and J ends were trimmed by 4 bases and 7 bases, with 9 bases remaining between them. The V gene's germline CDR1 is SGHNT and CDR2 YYREEE (reference sequence). CDR3 length: 11 residues. CDR3 sequence: CASSGPGEQYF. The CDR3 DNA reads as TGTGCCAGCAGCGGCCCGGGGGAGCAGTACTTC.

The chain recombines TRBV29-1 with TRBJ2-7; D remains unclear. The ends were cut back, 3 bases at V and 2 bases at J, with 8 bases in the middle. Germline CDR1 SQVTM, CDR2 ANQGSEA. CDR3 length: 12 amino acids. The CDR3 spells CSVETGTYEQYF. The CDR3 coding sequence is TGCAGCGTTGAGACGGGCACCTACGAGCAGTACTTC.

The V gene is TRBV18, the J gene TRBJ2-7; D tentatively reads TRBD1 or TRBD2 (6 bases each). V was shortened by 2 bases and J by 3 bases, with 14 bases between the two germline ends. Germline-derived CDR1 and CDR2 are KGHSH and LQKENI. The CDR3 has 15 amino acids. As DNA, the CDR3 is TGTGCCAGCTCACCAGAAGGGGGGCCAGGCTACGAGCAGTACTTC. This sequence encodes CASSPEGGPGYEQYF.

The chain recombines TRBV29-1 with TRBJ2-4, with D possibly being TRBD1 (5 bases). V was cut by 1 base and J by 0 bases, with 19 bases left in between. Germline CDR1 SQVTM, CDR2 ANQGSEA. The CDR3 length is 18 residues. The CDR3 sequence: CSVEGGRDWRLAKNIQYF. Here the CDR3 DNA reads TGCAGCGTTGAAGGGGGCAGGGATTGGAGACTAGCCAAAAACATTCAGTACTTC.

This chain joins TRBV5-6 and TRBJ2-7, with 7 nucleotides matching TRBD1. Unmatched junction bases numbered 9, after V lost 6 bases and J lost 6 bases. This CDR3 is 13 amino acids long. Germline V gene data show CDR1 as SGHDT and CDR2 as YYEEEE. CDR3 region: CASKPGTVGEQYF. For the CDR3, the DNA is TGTGCCAGCAAGCCTGGGACAGTTGGCGAGCAGTACTTC. Full variable domain (rest looked up from reference TRBV5-6 and TRBJ2-7): DAGVTQSPTHLIKTRGQQVTLRCSPKSGHDTVSWYQQALGQGPQFIFQYYEEEERQRGNFPDRFSGHQFPNYSSELNVNALLLGDSALYLCASKPGTVGEQYFGPGTRLTVT.

This clone was seen more than once but under ten times. J is TRBJ1-5 and V is TRBV6-5, with a tentative D call TRBD1 (6 bases). From germline, CDR1 is MNHEY and CDR2 SVGAGI. Between the trimmed V and J ends, which lost 2 bases and 8 bases, there was a span of 19 bases. This CDR3 has 16 residues. The CDR3 protein is CASSYRGGRAAEPQHF. DNA of the CDR3: TGTGCCAGCAGTTACAGGGGGGGCAGGGCTGCGGAGCCCCAGCATTTT.

In its sample, this clone ranks as medium-sized. This chain uses TRBV5-4 with TRBJ2-7; possible D gene TRBD1, 6 bases. The CDR3 contains 13 residues. Germline V lookup: CDR1 SGHNT, CDR2 YYREEE (reference sequence). The V and J ends lost 0 bases and 5 bases respectively, with 9 bases between them. The CDR3 protein is CASSLDRADEQYF. Here the CDR3 DNA reads TGTGCCAGCAGCTTGGACAGGGCTGACGAGCAGTACTTC.

The chain combines TRBV29-1 with TRBJ2-5; perhaps TRBD1 as D (5 bases). Per germline, CDR1 SQVTM and CDR2 ANQGSEA. V was cut by 3 bases and J by 2 bases, with 10 bases left in between. The CDR3 covers 13 residues. For the CDR3, the DNA is TGCAGCGTTGAGGGGCAGGCACAAGAGACCCAGTACTTC. Its translation: CSVEGQAQETQYF.

This clone has more than one count but fewer than ten. The chain joins TRBV6-5 to TRBJ2-1; D call uncertain. Per the germline V gene, CDR1 is MNHEY and CDR2 is SVGAGI. The CDR3 covers 11 residues. Trimming stripped 9 bases from V and 3 bases from J, with 6 bases between. The CDR3 region is CASRYYNEQFF. The DNA of the CDR3 is TGTGCCAGTAGGTACTACAATGAGCAGTTCTTC.

This chain's CDR3 is CASSQGSWDEQYF. CDR3 nucleotide sequence: TGTGCCAGCTCACAGGGGTCCTGGGACGAGCAGTACTTC. J is TRBJ2-7 and V is TRBV18; a possible D gene is TRBD1 (5 bases). CDR1 is KGHSH, CDR2 LQKENI, per germline. V dropped 4 bases and J dropped 5 bases, with 12 bases sitting between them. This CDR3 has 13 amino acids.

The V and J genes are TRBV5-1 and TRBJ1-3; 7 bases are a match to TRBD1. The germline V gene has CDR1 SGHRS and CDR2 YFSETQ. With V trimmed by 4 bases and J by 0 bases, 7 bases remained unmatched. CDR3 length: 16 residues. Here the CDR3 DNA reads TGCGCCAGCAGCCCAAGGACAGGCGGCTCTGGAAACACCATATATTTT. Its translation is CASSPRTGGSGNTIYF.

V usage is TRBV5-4 and J usage is TRBJ2-1, with D perhaps given as TRBD1 or TRBD2 (5 bases each). Germline loops: CDR1 SGHNT, CDR2 YYREEE (reference sequence). There are 12 residues in the CDR3. V was cut by 4 bases and J by 10 bases, with 12 bases left in between. The CDR3 DNA reads as TGTGCCAGCAGCCTCCGGGACCAGGAGCAGTTCTTC. Translated: CASSLRDQEQFF.

The chain has TRBV7-9 and TRBJ2-1; 12 nucleotides agree with TRBD2. Germline V gives CDR1 SEHNR, CDR2 FQNEAQ (reference sequence). The junction had 2 bases not matched to a gene; V was cut back by 5 bases and J by 6 bases. The CDR3 covers 14 residues. The CDR3 is CASSPGLAGNEQFF. CDR3 bases: TGTGCCAGCAGCCCGGGACTAGCGGGCAATGAGCAGTTCTTC.

The CDR3 protein is CASSPLDRGNEKLFF. The DNA of the CDR3 is TGTGCCAGCTCACCGCTGGACAGGGGTAATGAAAAACTGTTTTTT. The rearrangement uses TRBV18 and TRBJ1-4; 9 bases are shared with TRBD1. The CDR3 is 15 residues long. CDR1 and CDR2 (germline): KGHSH, LQKENI. V lost 3 bases to trimming and J lost 4 bases; unmatched junction nucleotides: 3.

The chain uses TRBV5-1 and TRBJ1-2; no firm D call. The length of the CDR3 is 13 residues. Trimming removed 4 bases from V and 8 bases from J, with 15 bases in between. Germline V lookup: CDR1 SGHRS, CDR2 YFSETQ. CDR3 nucleotide sequence: TGCGCCAGCAGCCCCGACTTGGTACAGGGCTACACCTTC. Translation: CASSPDLVQGYTF.

This clone appeared many times. An end of the junction does not agree with germline; a read error may underlie this. The chain recombines TRBV7-9 with TRBJ2-7; D is ambiguous. The CDR3 has 15 amino acids. Germline V CDR1 and CDR2: SEHNR, FQNEAQ (reference sequence). In nucleotides, the CDR3 is TGCGCCAGCAGCCCTACAGCTCTCCATACCTACGAGCAGTACTTC. Protein: CASSPTALHTYEQYF.

This clone was seen only a few times. This chain uses TRBV7-9 with TRBJ2-3, with 12 nucleotides matching TRBD2. The CDR3 spans 17 residues. V was clipped by 5 bases and J by 1 base; unmatched bases: 7. Germline loops: CDR1 SEHNR, CDR2 FQNEAQ (reference sequence). The CDR3: CASSPRTSGDRTDTQYF. DNA of the CDR3: TGTGCCAGCAGCCCGCGGACTAGCGGGGATCGCACAGATACGCAGTATTTT. Complete variable domain (other parts from reference TRBV7-9 and TRBJ2-3): DTGVSQNPRHKITKRGQNVTFRCDPISEHNRLYWYRQTLGQGPEFLTYFQNEAQLEKSRLLSDRFSAERPKGSFSTLEIQRTEQGDSAMYLCASSPRTSGDRTDTQYFGPGTRLTVL.

The sample holds a few counts of this clone. This rearrangement joins TRBV5-1 to TRBJ1-6, with D maybe TRBD1 (5 bases). V lost 6 bases and J lost 7, with 8 bases in between. Germline V gene data show CDR1 as SGHRS and CDR2 as YFSETQ. This CDR3 has 12 residues. DNA of the CDR3: TGCGCCAGCACCGAGGGGAATTCACCCCTCCACTTT. Its protein product is CASTEGNSPLHF. The full variable domain, completed using reference TRBV5-1 and TRBJ1-6, is KAGVTQTPRYLIKTRGQQVTLSCSPISGHRSVSWYQQTPGQGLQFLFEYFSETQRNKGNFPGRFSGRQFSNSRSEMNVSTLELGDSALYLCASTEGNSPLHFGNGTRLTVT.

This clone is classed as medium-sized. This sequence is one base from a far larger clone and is likely a read error. J is TRBJ1-2 and V is TRBV4-3, with a tentative D call TRBD1 (6 bases). The CDR3 covers 14 residues. Looked up from germline, CDR1 is LGHNA and CDR2 is YSLEER. V shed 5 bases and J shed 8 bases, with 18 bases lying between them. CDR3 DNA: TGCGCCAGCAGCTTGGGGGGCCTGAGGGTCGGCTACACCTTC. Its protein product is CASSLGGLRVGYTF.

The chain couples TRBV5-1 to TRBJ2-3, with 8 bases aligning to TRBD2. The CDR3 spans 15 residues. Germline CDR1 and CDR2: SGHRS and YFSETQ. Trimming at V came to 1 base and at J to 4 bases, leaving 5 bases not matched to a gene. The CDR3 DNA is TGCGCCAGCAGCTTGTTCGGGGGGGCGTCAGATACGCAGTATTTT. This encodes CASSLFGGASDTQYF.

V gene TRBV5-1 combines with J gene TRBJ2-6; 7 bases are shared with TRBD1. CDR3 length: 15 residues. Losses at the gene ends were 4 bases for V and 2 bases for J; bases not matched to a gene: 3. The germline gives CDR1 SGHRS, CDR2 YFSETQ. CDR3 sequence: CASSADRAGANVLTF. Here the CDR3 DNA reads TGCGCCAGCAGCGCTGACAGGGCTGGGGCCAACGTCCTGACTTTC.